What follows are 5 T cell receptor beta chains derived from one specimen sequenced in a study of PD-L1 blockade in urothelial cancer. TCRdb's copy holds only in-frame clones and misses some; the assay was immunoSEQ multiplex PCR. Of about 76,000 clones detected, about 85% appear once; the ten largest clones hold approximately 5%. This sample comprised PBMCs, obtained around atezolizumab (anti-PD-L1) treatment. These receptors originate from a man between 70 and 80 years old with urothelial cancer.

The chain is built from TRBV29-1 and TRBJ1-1; D unresolved. The ends were cut back, 6 bases at V and 0 bases at J, with 11 bases in the middle. The CDR3 covers 13 residues. Germline CDR1 and CDR2: SQVTM and ANQGSEA. CDR3 in DNA: TGCAGCGTCCGAAGAGGGTTGAACACTGAAGCTTTCTTT. Translating gives CSVRRGLNTEAFF.

J is TRBJ1-3 and V is TRBV4-1; no clear D gene. Trimming pared 1 base from V and 0 bases from J, leaving 10 bases between. CDR1 is MGHRA and CDR2 is YSYEKL in the germline V gene. The CDR3 is made up of 16 amino acids. The CDR3 loop is CASSQGGPSSGNTIYF. As DNA, the CDR3 is TGCGCCAGCAGCCAAGGAGGGCCGAGCTCTGGAAACACCATATATTTT.

V is TRBV11-2 and J is TRBJ2-5; TRBD2 agrees at 9 bases. Germline V gene sequence: CDR1 SGHAT, CDR2 FQNNGV. With V trimmed by 5 bases and J by 4 bases, 14 bases remained unmatched. The CDR3 has 17 amino acids. The CDR3 spells CASSTRSGGRVRETQYF. The CDR3 nucleotides are TGTGCCAGCAGCACCAGGTCGGGCGGGAGGGTCAGAGAGACCCAGTACTTC.

The V call is TRBV7-9, the J call TRBJ2-2, with 9 positions matching TRBD2. Germline CDR1 reads SEHNR; CDR2 reads FQNEAQ (reference sequence). Trimming at V came to 6 bases and at J to 6 bases, leaving 8 bases not matched to a gene. This CDR3 region has 15 residues. CDR3 residues: CASSTGTSPPGELFF. In DNA, the CDR3 is TGTGCCAGCAGTACCGGGACTAGCCCCCCCGGGGAGCTGTTTTTT.

This chain joins TRBV19 and TRBJ1-4; D perhaps matches TRBD1 (5 bases). Looked up from germline, CDR1 is LNHDA and CDR2 is SQIVND (reference sequence). The length of the CDR3 is 15 residues. Trimming pared 7 bases from V and 7 bases from J, leaving 19 bases between. In nucleotides, the CDR3 is TGTGCCAGTACCCCACGGGGCGGGGGGAGTGAAAAACTGTTTTTT. Its protein product is CASTPRGGGSEKLFF.